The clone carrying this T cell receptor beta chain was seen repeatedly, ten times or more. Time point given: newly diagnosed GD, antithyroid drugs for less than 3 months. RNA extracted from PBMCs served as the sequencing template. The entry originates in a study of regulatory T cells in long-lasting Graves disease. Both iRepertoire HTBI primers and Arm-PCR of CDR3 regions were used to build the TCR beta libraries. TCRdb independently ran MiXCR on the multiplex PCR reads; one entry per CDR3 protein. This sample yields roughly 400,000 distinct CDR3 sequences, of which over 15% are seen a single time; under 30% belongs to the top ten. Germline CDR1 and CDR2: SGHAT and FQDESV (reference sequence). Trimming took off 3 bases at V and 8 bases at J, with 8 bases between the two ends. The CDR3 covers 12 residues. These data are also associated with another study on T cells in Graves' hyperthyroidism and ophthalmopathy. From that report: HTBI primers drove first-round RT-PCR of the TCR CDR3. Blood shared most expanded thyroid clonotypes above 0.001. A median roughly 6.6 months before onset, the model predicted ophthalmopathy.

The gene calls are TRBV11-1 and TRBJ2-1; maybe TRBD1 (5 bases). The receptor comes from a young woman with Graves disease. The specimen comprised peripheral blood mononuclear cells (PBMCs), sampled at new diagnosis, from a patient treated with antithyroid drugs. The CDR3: CASSFSRDEQFF. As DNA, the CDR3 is TGTGCCAGCAGCTTTAGCAGGGATGAGCAGTTCTTC.